These T cell receptor beta chains were read from a single sample in a study of shared clonotypes between healthy human individuals. The table came from immunoSEQ multiplex PCR; TCRdb's copy has only in-frame clones and leaves some out. The sample has more than 2 million clones, under 97% seen once. The sample was naive CD4+ T cells sorted from blood. The receptors derive from a man aged 18 to 29 in good health. Each CDR3 is given with its conserved first and last residue. D genes are given only for firm matches. Not every row has a clone size; where given, it reads once, few, many or a size class.

d_gene: NA
j_gene: TRBJ1-2
abundance: NA
v_gene: TRBV6-1
CDR3nt: TGTGCCAGCAGTGGACACCTCTATGGCTACACCTTC
CDR3aa: CASSGHLYGYTF

d_gene: TRBD2
j_gene: TRBJ2-3
abundance: once
v_gene: TRBV9
CDR3nt: TGTGCCAGCAGCACGATAGCGGGTTCAGATACGCAGTATTTT
CDR3aa: CASSTIAGSDTQYF

d_gene: NA
j_gene: TRBJ2-7
abundance: NA
v_gene: TRBV5-1
CDR3nt: TGCGCCAGCAGCTCGGGACAAGGATCCTCCTACGAGCAGTACTTC
CDR3aa: CASSSGQGSSYEQYF

d_gene: NA
j_gene: TRBJ2-7
abundance: NA
v_gene: TRBV7-2
CDR3nt: TGTGCCAGCAGCTTAGCGGGAATTTACGAGCAGTACTTC
CDR3aa: CASSLAGIYEQYF

d_gene: NA
j_gene: TRBJ1-4
abundance: once
v_gene: TRBV6-6
CDR3nt: TGTGCCAGCAGTTCCGACAGGAGAGGCGAAAAACTGTTTTTT
CDR3aa: CASSSDRRGEKLFF

d_gene: NA
j_gene: TRBJ1-4
abundance: NA
v_gene: TRBV7-9
CDR3nt: TGTGCCAGCAGCCGCGAGGGGGGCTTTAATGAAAAACTGTTTTTT
CDR3aa: CASSREGGFNEKLFF

d_gene: TRBD2
j_gene: TRBJ2-2
abundance: once
v_gene: TRBV5-1
CDR3nt: TGCGCCAGCAGCCTAGCGGGAGCGATGAACACCGGGGAGCTGTTTTTT
CDR3aa: CASSLAGAMNTGELFF

d_gene: NA
j_gene: TRBJ1-1
abundance: NA
v_gene: TRBV28
CDR3nt: TGTGCCAGCAGTTTGAGACGTTCGAACACTGAAGCTTTCTTT
CDR3aa: CASSLRRSNTEAFF

d_gene: NA
j_gene: TRBJ1-4
abundance: NA
v_gene: TRBV29-1
CDR3nt: TGCAGCGCCGGAACAGGTTTTAATGAAAAACTGTTTTTT
CDR3aa: CSAGTGFNEKLFF

d_gene: NA
j_gene: TRBJ1-2
abundance: NA
v_gene: TRBV4-1
CDR3nt: TGCGCCAGCAGCCAAGATGACATGGGCTATGGCTACACCTTC
CDR3aa: CASSQDDMGYGYTF

d_gene: NA
j_gene: TRBJ2-5
abundance: NA
v_gene: TRBV6-5
CDR3nt: TGTGCCAGCAGACAGGGGACTCGAACCCAGTACTTC
CDR3aa: CASRQGTRTQYF

d_gene: TRBD2
j_gene: TRBJ2-1
abundance: NA
v_gene: TRBV6-6
CDR3nt: TGTGCCAGCACCCTAGCGGGAGGGCCCTACAATGAGCAGTTCTTC
CDR3aa: CASTLAGGPYNEQFF

d_gene: NA
j_gene: TRBJ2-7
abundance: NA
v_gene: TRBV6-1
CDR3nt: TGTGCCAGCAAGCTCTGGGACGAGCAGTACTTC
CDR3aa: CASKLWDEQYF

d_gene: NA
j_gene: TRBJ2-7
abundance: NA
v_gene: TRBV2
CDR3nt: TGTGCCAGCAGTGCGACGAGGAGCTCCTACGAGCAGTACTTC
CDR3aa: CASSATRSSYEQYF

d_gene: TRBD1
j_gene: TRBJ2-1
abundance: NA
v_gene: TRBV5-1
CDR3nt: TGCGCCAGCAGCCTCAGGACAGGGTTTAGATCCTACAATGAGCAGTTCTTC
CDR3aa: CASSLRTGFRSYNEQFF

d_gene: NA
j_gene: TRBJ2-7
abundance: NA
v_gene: TRBV18
CDR3nt: TGTGCCAGCTCACTAAGGTCTCTGAGCGCTTCCGGCGAGCAGTACTTC
CDR3aa: CASSLRSLSASGEQYF

d_gene: NA
j_gene: TRBJ2-5
abundance: NA
v_gene: TRBV18
CDR3nt: TGTGCCAGCTCACCCCGGGCAGTACAAGAGACCCAGTACTTC
CDR3aa: CASSPRAVQETQYF

d_gene: TRBD1
j_gene: TRBJ1-6
abundance: NA
v_gene: TRBV11-2
CDR3nt: TGTGCCAGCAGCTTAGGCCGGACAGGGGGAAATTCACCCCTCCACTTT
CDR3aa: CASSLGRTGGNSPLHF

d_gene: NA
j_gene: TRBJ1-6
abundance: NA
v_gene: TRBV6-5
CDR3nt: TGTGCCACGGGGGCGTCTCCTGGAGGTAATTCACCCCTCCACTTT
CDR3aa: CATGASPGGNSPLHF

d_gene: NA
j_gene: TRBJ1-1
abundance: NA
v_gene: TRBV6-1
CDR3nt: TGTGCCAGCAGTGAATTAGGGCTCGCGCTTACTGAAGCTTTCTTT
CDR3aa: CASSELGLALTEAFF

d_gene: NA
j_gene: TRBJ2-5
abundance: NA
v_gene: TRBV5-1
CDR3nt: TGCGCCAGCAGCTCCCCCGGGGGGCGAGAGACCCAGTACTTC
CDR3aa: CASSSPGGRETQYF

d_gene: NA
j_gene: TRBJ1-1
abundance: once
v_gene: TRBV5-1
CDR3nt: TGCGCCAGCAGCTCCCCGGGGAACACTGAAGCTTTCTTT
CDR3aa: CASSSPGNTEAFF